A single T cell receptor beta chain is shown here with its context. This clonotype was observed a few times. It lacks a known antigen. No base-level quality is on record; no much larger clone is a single base apart. The source of the sample is a study of blood T cells in healthy people across ages (dated by TCRdb to between 2014 and 2017). The study in broad terms: In model experiments, template switching captured roughly one uniquely barcoded TCR beta cDNA molecule for every two T cells. To track age-related changes in TCR beta repertoire diversity, the study relied on deep sequencing normalized with unique cDNA molecular identifiers. Using the same blood draw, the study looked at two additional independent replicas of 1 million unique cDNA reads for two donors, one aged 18 to 29 and the other aged 80 or older. Donors were grouped into four age groups: young (average roughly 16 years), middle-aged (over 35), aged (around 60) and long-lived (just over 80). To avoid experimental bias, donors of different ages were randomly spread across the sequencing lanes.

The full study reports these points: There was a strong correlation between observed TCR beta diversity and the percentage of naive T cells measured by flow cytometry. Compared with the aged group, more naive CD4+ T cells, fewer expanded clones and increased TCR diversity were shown by the long-lived group, suggesting age selection. Bulk unsorted PBMC profiling prevented conclusive comparison of naive and antigen-experienced compartments. Observed TCR beta diversity per million T cells fell roughly linearly with age, and a significant reduction was already apparent by age about 38. The CMV infection status of donors was not known, potentially confounding age-related changes in expanded clonotypes. Estimates of total diversity based on one million sequenced T cells were regarded as lower bounds and as underestimates.

V and J are truncated by 5 bases and 0 bases respectively, leaving an intervening sequence of 13 bases. CDR1 and CDR2 were assigned from the germline V gene as SGHTA and FQGNSA. The CDR3 runs 16 amino acids, cysteine and phenylalanine included. Only the CDR3 part of the read is kept: 48 bases, read in frame from the first base. Systemically healthy Caucasian individuals from Russia, about 38 in total and aged about 6 to 90 years, were included as donors. Ten milliliters of peripheral blood were drawn from each donor into EDTA-treated Vacutainer tubes. Ficoll-Paque density-gradient centrifugation was used to isolate PBMCs, with at least 7 million per sample. Total RNA, at least 6 micrograms per sample, was extracted from PBMCs with Trizol reagent. For every donor, an aliquot of PBMCs went through flow cytometry to measure the percentages of naive CD45RAhigh/CD27high T cells. To prepare the library, 5' RACE was applied. A second PCR of about 6 to 12 cycles was run with a J-beta primer mix and a sample-barcoded 5' primer. Each TCR beta cDNA molecule received a unique molecular identifier from a template-switch 5' adaptor carrying 12 random nucleotides. Each sample yielded at least 2.5 million CDR3-containing paired-end reads. First-strand cDNA synthesis was performed from all RNA using the Mint cDNA synthesis kit, with priming by a TRBC-specific oligonucleotide. Following uracil-DNA glycosylase treatment, all cDNA underwent a first 18-cycle PCR with the universal primers M1SS and BC2_uni_R. The paper's data handling went like this. Normalization of each sample was performed by random selection of 1 million high-quality reads, each carrying a distinct molecular identifier. Instead of being binned into consensus sequences, reads that shared molecular identifiers were thrown out. MiTCR, with a Q25 quality threshold and the strictest error-elimination algorithm, was used for CDR3 identification, clonotype clustering and error correction. Lower-bound total TCR beta diversity was estimated with a nonparametric unseen species model using Euler transformation. TCRdb cleaned the public reads at Q25 with fastp, built clones with MiXCR and kept in-frame beta chains. CDR3 protein sequences are deduplicated, and each keeps its most common genes and DNA. TCRdb, rather than the study authors, made the V and J calls. The sample has roughly 1.9 million distinct CDR3 sequences on record, roughly 43% of them singletons. About 23% of the sample goes to the ten largest clones.

This clonotype originated in a human donor in good health. The chain is assembled from TRBV7-2 and TRBJ2-2; TRBD1 might be the D gene, on 5 matching bases. The sample was blood. The nucleotide sequence is given as TGTGCCAGCAGCCCGATCCGACAGACGAACACCGGGGAGCTGTTTTTT. This sequence encodes CASSPIRQTNTGELFF. The full variable domain, completed from the reference TRBV7-2 and TRBJ2-2 proteins outside the CDR3, reads GAGVSQSPSNKVTEKGKDVELRCDPISGHTALYWYRQSLGQGLEFLIYFQGNSAPDKSGLPSDRFSAERTGGSVSTLTIQRTQQEDSAVYLCASSPIRQTNTGELFFGEGSRLTVL.